This entry describes one TCR beta chain. These data originate in a study of blood T cell repertoires in COVID-19. Study overall: Material from acute and convalescent COVID-19 was sourced from the United States, Italy and Spain.

How the authors handled the data: For nucleated cells, counts were estimated from reference gene primer amplification. Here immunoSEQ multiplex PCR was the method, and the copy in TCRdb shows in-frame clones only, minus some. The DNA gave D and trimming, while V, J and clone size come from that table. This table has 370,000 or so clones, more than 75% appearing once. Germline V gives CDR1 MDHEN, CDR2 SYDVKM. This CDR3 region has 12 residues. Between the trimmed V and J ends, which lost 1 base and 6 bases, there was a span of 6 bases. Among Cohort 3 donors, those recovered had two negative PCRs, clearance, or symptom resolution.

The receptor comes from a man aged 30 to 45 who had recovered from COVID-19. The sample was PBMCs or T cells enriched from blood (not recorded which). The chain uses TRBV28 and TRBJ1-1; the D is unclear. The CDR3 region has the DNA TGTGCCAGCAGTTTATCGGGATCTGAAGCTTTCTTT. Protein product: CASSLSGSEAFF. Looking up the rest from reference TRBV28 and TRBJ1-1 gives the full variable domain: DVKVTQSSRYLVKRTGEKVFLECVQDMDHENMFWYRQDPGLGLRLIYFSYDVKMKEKGDIPEGYSVSREKKERFSLILESASTNQTSMYLCASSLSGSEAFFGQGTRLTVV.